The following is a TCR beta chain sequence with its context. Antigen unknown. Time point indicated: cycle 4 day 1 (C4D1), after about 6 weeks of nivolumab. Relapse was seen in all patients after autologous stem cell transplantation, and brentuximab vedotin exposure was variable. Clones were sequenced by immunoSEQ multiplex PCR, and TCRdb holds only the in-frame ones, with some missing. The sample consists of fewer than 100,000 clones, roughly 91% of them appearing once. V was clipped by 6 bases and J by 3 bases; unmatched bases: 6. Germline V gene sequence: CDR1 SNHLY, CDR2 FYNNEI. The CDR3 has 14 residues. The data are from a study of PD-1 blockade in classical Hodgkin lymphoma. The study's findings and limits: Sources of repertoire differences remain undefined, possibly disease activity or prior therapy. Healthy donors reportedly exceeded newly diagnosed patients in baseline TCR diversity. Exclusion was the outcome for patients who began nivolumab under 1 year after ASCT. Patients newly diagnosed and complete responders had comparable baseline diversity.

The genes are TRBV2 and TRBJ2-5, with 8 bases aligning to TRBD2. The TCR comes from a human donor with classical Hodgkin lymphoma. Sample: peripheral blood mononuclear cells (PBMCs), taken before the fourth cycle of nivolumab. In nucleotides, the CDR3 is TGTGCCAGCAGAGATACTAGCGGAGAAGAGACCCAGTACTTC. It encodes CASRDTSGEETQYF.